The rows below give T cell receptor beta chains drawn from one sample of a study of beta chain features in type 1 diabetes. Profiling relied on immunoSEQ multiplex PCR, and the TCRdb table lists in-frame clones only, not all of them. The data contain about 700,000 clones, roughly 13% of them singletons. The sequencing input was naive CD4+ T cells from blood. The receptors were gathered from a young man with type 1 diabetes. CDR3s include the opening cysteine and the closing phenylalanine or tryptophan. The order of the fields is V gene, D gene, CDR3 length, J gene, clone size, CDR3 protein, CDR3 DNA. A D gene is named only where the DNA matches it firmly. Only part of the rows carry a size: once, few, many, or a class if the clone is expanded.

TRBV30	.	15	TRBJ1-2	.	CAWTSGVLSSYGYTF	TGTGCCTGGACTTCCGGGGTCCTGAGTAGCTATGGCTACACCTTC
TRBV5-4	TRBD1	15	TRBJ2-7	.	CASSIFGQATNEQYF	TGTGCCAGCAGCATATTCGGACAGGCGACTAACGAGCAGTACTTC
TRBV29-1	TRBD1	12	TRBJ1-2	.	CSVSRDSYGYTF	TGCAGCGTGTCCCGGGACAGCTATGGCTACACCTTC
TRBV10-3	.	14	TRBJ1-2	.	CAISDAATHYGYTF	TGTGCCATCAGTGATGCAGCGACTCACTATGGCTACACCTTC
TRBV12-5	.	18	TRBJ2-1	.	CASGLVSGRSSSYNEQFF	TGTGCTAGTGGTTTGGTATCCGGCAGGTCGAGCTCCTACAATGAGCAGTTCTTC
TRBV5-1	.	13	TRBJ2-1	few	CASSIVQDNEQFF	TGCGCCAGCAGCATTGTACAGGACAATGAGCAGTTCTTC
TRBV14	TRBD2	15	TRBJ2-7	.	CASSQVWEGSYEQYF	TGTGCCAGCAGCCAAGTTTGGGAGGGCTCCTACGAGCAGTACTTC
TRBV18	TRBD1	14	TRBJ1-2	.	CASSQGQGDDGYTF	TGTGCCAGCTCACAGGGACAGGGAGATGATGGCTACACCTTC
TRBV7-9	.	13	TRBJ1-1	.	CASSLSVNTEAFF	TGTGCCAGCAGCTTATCAGTGAACACTGAAGCTTTCTTT
TRBV28	TRBD1	15	TRBJ2-7	few	CASNTPGQGSYEQYF	TGTGCCAGCAATACCCCGGGACAGGGATCCTACGAGCAGTACTTC
TRBV28	.	14	TRBJ2-5	.	CASSLYWDAETQYF	TGTGCCAGCAGTTTATATTGGGACGCAGAGACCCAGTACTTC
TRBV29-1	.	12	TRBJ2-5	.	CSAETGAETQYF	TGCAGCGCTGAGACTGGGGCGGAGACCCAGTACTTC
TRBV10-3	.	14	TRBJ1-5	.	CAISDEGLGQPQHF	TGTGCCATCAGTGACGAGGGTTTAGGACAGCCCCAGCATTTT
TRBV7-2	.	14	TRBJ2-5	few	CASSRFGPWETQYF	TGTGCCAGCAGTAGGTTTGGCCCGTGGGAGACCCAGTACTTC
TRBV2	TRBD1	14	TRBJ1-2	few	CASKRTGVDYGYTF	TGTGCCAGCAAGCGGACAGGGGTGGACTATGGCTACACCTTC
TRBV19	.	15	TRBJ1-1	.	CASSVRRTENTEAFF	TGTGCCAGTAGTGTCCGGCGGACAGAGAACACTGAAGCTTTCTTT
TRBV7-2	.	14	TRBJ1-1	.	CASTLVGGDTEAFF	TGTGCCAGCACCTTAGTTGGTGGGGACACTGAAGCTTTCTTT
TRBV5-6	.	11	TRBJ1-2	few	CASSISYGYTF	TGTGCCAGCAGCATCAGTTATGGCTACACCTTC
TRBV5-1	TRBD2	17	TRBJ2-3	.	CASSLGFAGVGHDTQYF	TGCGCCAGCAGCTTGGGGTTTGCGGGGGTGGGCCATGATACGCAGTATTTT
TRBV29-1	.	13	TRBJ1-2	few	CSVEGAANYGYTF	TGCAGCGTTGAAGGCGCAGCAAACTATGGCTACACCTTC
TRBV6-5	.	15	TRBJ2-1	.	CASSGPRVSYNEQFF	TGTGCCAGCAGTGGTCCCAGAGTCTCCTACAATGAGCAGTTCTTC
TRBV5-8	.	14	TRBJ2-7	few	CASSLAGGPYEQYF	TGTGCCAGCAGCTTGGCCGGGGGACCCTACGAGCAGTACTTC
TRBV2	TRBD1	14	TRBJ1-2	.	CASRPRTGLYGYTF	TGTGCCAGCAGGCCGCGGACAGGACTCTATGGCTACACCTTC
TRBV30	.	14	TRBJ2-5	few	CAWSEGIAETTQYF	TGTGCCTGGAGTGAGGGGATAGCGGAAACGACCCAGTACTTC
TRBV7-9	TRBD2	14	TRBJ2-5	.	CASSLTSGQETQYF	TGTGCCAGCAGCTTAACTAGCGGGCAAGAGACCCAGTACTTC
TRBV7-9	.	13	TRBJ1-2	.	CASSPTVNYGYTF	TGTGCCAGCAGCCCGACAGTTAACTATGGCTACACCTTC
TRBV30	.	12	TRBJ1-2	.	CAWSAVNYGYTF	TGTGCCTGGAGTGCAGTTAACTATGGCTACACCTTC
TRBV18	TRBD1	15	TRBJ2-7	.	CASSPEAGGFHEQYF	TGTGCCAGCTCACCAGAGGCAGGGGGCTTCCACGAGCAGTACTTC
TRBV19	.	17	TRBJ2-6	few	CASSREDGPSGANVLTF	TGTGCCAGTAGTCGTGAGGACGGACCCTCTGGGGCCAACGTCCTGACTTTC
TRBV9	TRBD1	16	TRBJ2-3	.	CASSVVEGQGTDTQYF	TGTGCCAGCAGCGTAGTGGAGGGACAGGGCACAGATACGCAGTATTTT
TRBV9	TRBD1	17	TRBJ1-3	.	CASSASLDRASGNTIYF	TGTGCCAGCAGCGCCTCCCTGGACAGGGCCTCTGGAAACACCATATATTTT
TRBV29-1	.	16	TRBJ1-1	few	CSVDPYPGFENTEAFF	TGCAGCGTTGACCCTTACCCGGGGTTCGAGAACACTGAAGCTTTCTTT
TRBV28	.	12	TRBJ1-2	.	CASSYSTYGYTF	TGTGCCAGCAGTTACAGCACCTATGGCTACACCTTC
TRBV27	.	14	TRBJ2-7	.	CASSPQDTPGEQYF	TGTGCCAGCAGTCCCCAAGACACACCGGGCGAGCAGTACTTC
TRBV6-5	TRBD1	13	TRBJ1-2	few	CASLTDRVGGYTF	TGTGCCAGCCTCACGGACAGGGTGGGTGGCTACACCTTC
TRBV9	TRBD1	15	TRBJ1-1	.	CASSMTGTGDTEAFF	TGTGCCAGCAGCATGACCGGGACAGGGGACACTGAAGCTTTCTTT
TRBV6-5	.	15	TRBJ1-1	few	CASSYSGHLNTEAFF	TGTGCCAGCAGTTACTCGGGACATTTGAACACTGAAGCTTTCTTT
TRBV12-5	.	14	TRBJ2-3	few	CASGLGGGRDTQYF	TGTGCTAGTGGCCTCGGCGGGGGCCGGGATACGCAGTATTTT
TRBV9	.	15	TRBJ1-1	few	CASSVGGSMNTEAFF	TGTGCCAGCAGCGTAGGGGGCAGCATGAACACTGAAGCTTTCTTT
TRBV5-1	.	17	TRBJ2-6	.	CASSPDPSGSGANVLTF	TGCGCCAGCAGCCCCGACCCGTCTGGCTCTGGGGCCAACGTCCTGACTTTC
TRBV6-5	.	11	TRBJ2-1	.	CASSYSGEQFF	TGTGCCAGCAGTTACTCGGGTGAGCAGTTCTTC
TRBV9	.	14	TRBJ2-5	.	CASSVGETGETQYF	TGTGCCAGCAGCGTAGGGGAGACCGGGGAGACCCAGTACTTC
TRBV19	TRBD1	14	TRBJ2-7	.	CASSPGQLNYEQYF	TGTGCCAGTAGCCCGGGACAGCTTAACTACGAGCAGTACTTC
TRBV19	.	12	TRBJ2-7	.	CASSRGRYEQYF	TGTGCCAGTAGTAGAGGACGCTACGAGCAGTACTTC
TRBV7-2	.	15	TRBJ2-2	.	CASSLLLGVTGELFF	TGTGCCAGCAGCTTATTATTAGGGGTCACCGGGGAGCTGTTTTTT
TRBV30	.	13	TRBJ1-2	.	CAWSVAQNYGYTF	TGTGCCTGGAGTGTAGCCCAGAACTATGGCTACACCTTC
TRBV18	TRBD2	18	TRBJ2-1	few	CASSPGGLALAGGREQFF	TGTGCCAGCTCCCCCGGGGGCCTCGCACTAGCGGGGGGCAGGGAGCAGTTCTTC
TRBV15	TRBD1	15	TRBJ1-1	few	CATSSGGTGALKAFF	TGTGCCACCAGCAGTGGTGGGACAGGGGCTCTGAAAGCTTTCTTT
TRBV6-5	TRBD2	16	TRBJ2-2	.	CASSYGTSGAAGELFF	TGTGCCAGCAGTTACGGGACTAGCGGGGCTGCCGGGGAGCTGTTTTTT
TRBV4-1	.	14	TRBJ1-3	.	CASSQGDSGNTIYF	TGCGCCAGCAGCCAGGGGGACTCTGGAAACACCATATATTTT